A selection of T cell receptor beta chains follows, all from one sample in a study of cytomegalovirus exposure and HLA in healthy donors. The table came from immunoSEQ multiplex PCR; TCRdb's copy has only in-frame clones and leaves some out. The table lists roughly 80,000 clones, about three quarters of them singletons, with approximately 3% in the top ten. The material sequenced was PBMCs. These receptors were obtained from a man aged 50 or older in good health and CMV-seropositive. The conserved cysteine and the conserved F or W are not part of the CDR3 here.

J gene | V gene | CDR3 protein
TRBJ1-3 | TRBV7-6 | ASSLNRDTIY
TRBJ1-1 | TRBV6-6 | ASSPVFGNTEAF
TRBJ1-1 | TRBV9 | ASSKPTGMNTEAF
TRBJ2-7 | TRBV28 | ASSDSTGLPTYEQY
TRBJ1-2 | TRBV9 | ASSSYGYT
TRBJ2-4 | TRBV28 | ASSRQGRLDSSQY
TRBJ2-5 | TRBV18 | ASSRDPTGVETQY
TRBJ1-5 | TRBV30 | AWRGQGFQPQH
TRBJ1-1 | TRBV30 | ALVWSGDTEAF
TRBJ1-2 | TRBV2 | ASRGTVYGYT
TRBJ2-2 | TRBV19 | ASSIVLGTGVGGELF
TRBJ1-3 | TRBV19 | ASSDQGSGNTIY
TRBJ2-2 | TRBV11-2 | ASSLSLSGTGELF
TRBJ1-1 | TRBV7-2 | ASSVTGAPTEAF
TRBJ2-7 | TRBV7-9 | ASSLGTSGSYEQY
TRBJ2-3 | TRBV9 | ASSGRRGGSTDTQY
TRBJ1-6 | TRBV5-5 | ASSRDSNSPLH